This T cell receptor (beta chain) was found in a study of T cell repertoires in cytomegalovirus infection. On the study more broadly: CMV infection and matching HLA type were both indicated by public TCR beta signatures. Study conclusions and caveats: CMV-specific TCR beta clonotypes restricted by HLA-C dominated the ex vivo response.

This clonotype was detected many times. Its target is unknown. This CDR3 is 15 amino acids long. The junction had 9 bases not matched to a gene; V was cut back by 3 bases and J by 9 bases. Germline assignment: CDR1 SGHTA and CDR2 FQGNSA. TCRdb called the reads again in MiXCR, with one record for every CDR3 protein. Of about 490,000 distinct CDR3 sequences in the sample, about 30% are singletons; the top ten hold under 15%. The TCR sequence derives from a human donor in good health (CMV status not recorded). Some clones in this sample may be carry-over from other donors' samples. The source material was PBMCs. The rearrangement joins TRBV7-2 to TRBJ2-1; 9 positions match TRBD1. Here the CDR3 reads CASSFRDRVWGEQFF. CDR3 nucleotides: TGTGCCAGCAGCTTCCGGGACAGGGTTTGGGGTGAGCAGTTCTTC.